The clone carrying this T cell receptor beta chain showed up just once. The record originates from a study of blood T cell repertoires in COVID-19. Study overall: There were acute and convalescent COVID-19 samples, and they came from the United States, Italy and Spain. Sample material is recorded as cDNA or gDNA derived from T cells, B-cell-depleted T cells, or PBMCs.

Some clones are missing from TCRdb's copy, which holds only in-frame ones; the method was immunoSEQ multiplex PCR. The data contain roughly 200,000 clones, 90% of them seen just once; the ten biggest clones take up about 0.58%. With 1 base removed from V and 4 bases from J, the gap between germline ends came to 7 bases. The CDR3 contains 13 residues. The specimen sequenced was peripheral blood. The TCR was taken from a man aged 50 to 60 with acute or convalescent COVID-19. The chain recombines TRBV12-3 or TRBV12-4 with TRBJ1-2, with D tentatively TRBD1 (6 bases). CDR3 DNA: TGTGCCAGCAGTTTAGAGGGGGTCTATGGCTACACCTTC. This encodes CASSLEGVYGYTF.